Shown below are 25 T cell receptor beta chains from a single sample sequenced in a study of PD-1 blockade in mismatch repair-deficient tumors. Profiling relied on immunoSEQ multiplex PCR, and the TCRdb table lists in-frame clones only, not all of them. The profile shows some 120,000 clones, around three quarters of them singletons. Material: peripheral blood, obtained more than 58 weeks after starting pembrolizumab. These receptors all come from an adult with mismatch repair-deficient cancer.

The CDR3 nucleotides read TGTGCCAGCATGTCAAGCAGCGGGACAGGGTGGTCGACTAGAACCCACGAGCAGTACTTC. It translates to CASMSSSGTGWSTRTHEQYF. The chain recombines TRBV2 with TRBJ2-7; 9 bases agree with TRBD1. Germline values: CDR1 SNHLY, CDR2 FYNNEI. This CDR3 has 20 residues. V dropped 7 bases and J dropped 5; count of bases not matched to a gene: 27.

The chain carries TRBV5-8 and TRBJ1-1; D gene uncertain. The germline V gene encodes CDR1 SGHTS and CDR2 YDEGEE. The CDR3 covers 14 residues. V dropped 0 bases and J dropped 4 bases, with 10 bases sitting between them. CDR3: CASSLEAEGTEAFF. As DNA, the CDR3 is TGTGCCAGCAGCTTGGAGGCGGAGGGCACTGAAGCTTTCTTT.

V gene TRBV7-2 combines with J gene TRBJ2-7, with TRBD2 matching over 11 bases. CDR1 and CDR2 from the germline V gene are SGHTA and FQGNSA. This CDR3 has 17 residues. Losses at the gene ends were 3 bases for V and 4 bases for J; bases not matched to a gene: 11. CDR3 residues: CASSFGALAGGSYEQYF. The DNA for the CDR3 is TGTGCCAGCAGCTTTGGTGCTCTAGCGGGAGGAAGTTACGAGCAGTACTTC. Complete variable domain (other parts from reference TRBV7-2 and TRBJ2-7): GAGVSQSPSNKVTEKGKDVELRCDPISGHTALYWYRQSLGQGLEFLIYFQGNSAPDKSGLPSDRFSAERTGGSVSTLTIQRTQQEDSAVYLCASSFGALAGGSYEQYFGPGTRLTVT.

This chain uses TRBV19 with TRBJ2-3; 8 positions agree with TRBD2. This CDR3 region has 15 residues. V gave up 4 bases and J gave up 5 bases; unmatched junction bases: 8. Per the germline V gene, CDR1 is LNHDA and CDR2 is SQIVND (reference sequence). The CDR3 DNA follows: TGTGCCAGTAGTAACCAGCGGGAGATAGGAGATACGCAGTATTTT. Its protein is CASSNQREIGDTQYF.

This rearrangement joins TRBV6-6 to TRBJ1-4; D ambiguous. CDR3 size: 14 residues. Per the germline V gene, CDR1 is MNHNY and CDR2 is SVGAGI (reference sequence). V was clipped by 6 bases and J by 0 bases, with 8 bases between them. CDR3 DNA sequence: TGTGCCAGCAGGAACAGAGCAACTAATGAAAAACTGTTTTTT. Protein product: CASRNRATNEKLFF.

The rearrangement links TRBV27 to TRBJ2-7; 8 nucleotides agree with TRBD1. This CDR3 has 15 residues. Trimming at V came to 4 bases and at J to 2 bases, leaving 7 bases not matched to a gene. Germline lookup yields CDR1 MNHEY and CDR2 SMNVEV (reference sequence). The CDR3 DNA reads as TGTGCCAGCAGTTCGCCGGGACAGGCAACCTACGAGCAGTACTTC. Translation gives CASSSPGQATYEQYF.

V gene TRBV30 combines with J gene TRBJ2-7; D call uncertain. This CDR3 has 13 residues. Trimming cost V 1 base and J 3 bases, with 10 bases left between them. Germline values: CDR1 GTSNPN, CDR2 SVGIG (reference sequence). In nucleotides, the CDR3 is TGTGCCTGGAGTGGGTCTGTAAACTACGAGCAGTACTTC. Translating it yields CAWSGSVNYEQYF. The whole variable domain, remainder taken from reference TRBV30 and TRBJ2-7, is SQTIHQWPATLVQPVGSPLSLECTVEGTSNPNLYWYRQAAGRGLQLLFYSVGIGQISSEVPQNLSASRPQDRQFILSSKKLLLSDSGFYLCAWSGSVNYEQYFGPGTRLTVT.

This clone has just a few counts. The genes are TRBV5-1 and TRBJ2-7; 8 nucleotides agree with TRBD2. Trimming took 3 bases from V and 3 from J; bases not matched to a gene: 8. Germline V gives CDR1 SGHRS, CDR2 YFSETQ. This CDR3 has 15 amino acids. In nucleotides, the CDR3 is TGCGCCAGCAGCTGGACCGGGACTAGGATCTACGAGCAGTACTTC. This encodes CASSWTGTRIYEQYF.

This chain connects TRBV9 to TRBJ2-5, with 7 positions matching TRBD2. The germline gives CDR1 SGDLS, CDR2 YYNGEE. J lost 5 bases, V lost 0 bases, and 7 bases had no gene match. The CDR3 length is 15 residues. The CDR3 sequence: CASSVEGGSTETQYF. CDR3 bases: TGTGCCAGCAGCGTAGAGGGCGGGAGTACCGAGACCCAGTACTTC.

This chain connects TRBV7-9 to TRBJ2-2; no firm D call. Trimming left V 3 bases short and J 5 bases short, with 7 bases between. The germline V gene encodes CDR1 SEHNR and CDR2 FQNEAQ (reference sequence). This CDR3 has 13 amino acids. The CDR3 is CASSFRWTGELFF. The CDR3 DNA is TGTGCCAGCAGCTTCCGATGGACCGGGGAGCTGTTTTTT. Full variable domain (missing parts from reference TRBV7-9 and TRBJ2-2): DTGVSQNPRHKITKRGQNVTFRCDPISEHNRLYWYRQTLGQGPEFLTYFQNEAQLEKSRLLSDRFSAERPKGSFSTLEIQRTEQGDSAMYLCASSFRWTGELFFGEGSRLTVL.

V usage is TRBV5-6 and J usage is TRBJ2-2; D perhaps matches TRBD1 (5 bases). The ends were cut back, 1 base at V and 4 bases at J, with 11 bases in the middle. CDR1 is SGHDT, CDR2 YYEEEE, per germline. This CDR3 contains 15 residues. CDR3 nucleotide sequence: TGTGCCAGCAGCTTGCAGGGCAGACCCACCGGGGAGCTGTTTTTT. This gives the protein CASSLQGRPTGELFF.

The chain employs TRBV14 and TRBJ2-7, with D possibly TRBD2 on 7 matching bases. Trimming took 1 base from V and 3 from J, leaving 10 bases between them. CDR1 SGHDN and CDR2 FVKESK come from the germline V gene. The CDR3 runs 14 residues. CDR3: CASSQGGGRYEQYF. CDR3 nucleotides: TGTGCCAGCAGCCAAGGGGGGGGCCGCTACGAGCAGTACTTC.

The V call is TRBV27, the J call TRBJ2-1, with TRBD2 identical over 8 bases. The CDR3 is 15 residues long. In germline, CDR1 is MNHEY, CDR2 SMNVEV (reference sequence). V lost 2 bases and J lost 3; bases outside the gene matches: 3. CDR3 bases: TGTGCCAGCAGTTTAAGAACTAGCGGCTACAATGAGCAGTTCTTC. Protein product: CASSLRTSGYNEQFF.

The V and J genes are TRBV28 and TRBJ2-7, with D hard to call. Germline lookup yields CDR1 MDHEN and CDR2 SYDVKM. This CDR3 is built from 12 residues. V was trimmed by 6 bases and J by 3 bases, leaving 9 bases between them. As DNA, the CDR3 is TGTGCCAGCAGCCGTTCCCTCTACGAGCAGTACTTC. Residues: CASSRSLYEQYF. The whole variable domain, remainder taken from reference TRBV28 and TRBJ2-7, is DVKVTQSSRYLVKRTGEKVFLECVQDMDHENMFWYRQDPGLGLRLIYFSYDVKMKEKGDIPEGYSVSREKKERFSLILESASTNQTSMYLCASSRSLYEQYFGPGTRLTVT.

This clone has more than one count but fewer than ten. The chain has TRBV7-6 and TRBJ2-2; D is unclear. Germline V gene data show CDR1 as SGHVS and CDR2 as FNYEAQ. Trimming removed 4 bases at V and 1 base at J, with 13 bases between. There are 16 residues in the CDR3. The CDR3 reads CASSSGNTVNTGELFF. CDR3 DNA sequence: TGTGCCAGCAGCTCCGGAAACACGGTGAACACCGGGGAGCTGTTTTTT.

This chain uses TRBV4-1 with TRBJ2-3, with 8 nucleotides matching TRBD2. The junction had 11 bases not matched to a gene; V was cut back by 4 bases and J by 5 bases. The germline CDR1 and CDR2 sequences are MGHRA and YSYEKL. This CDR3 spans 16 amino acids. CDR3 loop: CASSPFRGGSGDTQYF. CDR3 coding DNA: TGCGCCAGCAGCCCCTTTCGCGGGGGGAGCGGAGATACGCAGTATTTT.

V gene TRBV30 combines with J gene TRBJ1-5; D ambiguous. Germline-derived CDR1 and CDR2 are GTSNPN and SVGIG (reference sequence). This CDR3 spans 13 amino acids. V was shortened by 3 bases and J by 3 bases, with 9 bases between the two germline ends. The DNA for the CDR3 is TGTGCCTGGAGATCTTCGGACAATCAGCCCCAGCATTTT. Its translation is CAWRSSDNQPQHF.

The genes are TRBV2 and TRBJ2-6, with D perhaps matching TRBD1 or TRBD2 (5 bases each). In germline, CDR1 is SNHLY, CDR2 FYNNEI. V lost 7 bases to trimming and J lost 3 bases, with 13 bases between them. The CDR3 totals 15 residues. CDR3 nucleotides: TGTGCCAGCACCTACGGGGCTGGTGGGGCCAACGTCCTGACTTTC. Its translation is CASTYGAGGANVLTF.

This sequence joins TRBV7-3 and TRBJ2-7; TRBD1 agrees at 7 bases. Trimming cost V 5 bases and J 6 bases; bases outside gene matches: 7. The CDR3 is 13 amino acids. Germline loops: CDR1 SGHTA, CDR2 FQGTGA. As DNA, the CDR3 is TGTGCCAGCAGCCGGGACAGCGTGGGCGAGCAGTACTTC. As protein: CASSRDSVGEQYF. Using reference TRBV7-3 and TRBJ2-7 for the parts outside the CDR3, the full variable domain is GAGVSQTPSNKVTEKGKYVELRCDPISGHTALYWYRQSLGQGPEFLIYFQGTGAADDSGLPNDRFFAVRPEGSVSTLKIQRTERGDSAVYLCASSRDSVGEQYFGPGTRLTVT.

V gene TRBV18 combines with J gene TRBJ1-2; 7 bases align to TRBD1. The V gene's germline CDR1 is KGHSH and CDR2 LQKENI. The length of the CDR3 is 16 residues. Trimming removed 3 bases from V and 6 bases from J; junction bases left unmatched: 13. CDR3 nucleotide sequence: TGTGCCAGCTCACCTAATCCCCCCTCAGGGGGAAATGGCTACACCTTC. Translated: CASSPNPPSGGNGYTF.

The chain employs TRBV5-1 and TRBJ2-7; a possible D gene is TRBD1 (6 bases). CDR1 SGHRS and CDR2 YFSETQ come from the germline V gene. V was clipped by 8 bases and J by 0 bases, with 18 bases between them. The CDR3 runs 15 residues. The CDR3 coding sequence is TGCGCCAGTCCCCGGGGACAAGAGAACTCCTACGAGCAGTACTTC. This encodes CASPRGQENSYEQYF.

This sequence joins TRBV28 and TRBJ2-5; 9 bases match TRBD2. The CDR3 covers 16 residues. Germline assignment: CDR1 MDHEN and CDR2 SYDVKM. The junction had 12 bases not matched to a gene; V was cut back by 5 bases and J by 5 bases. The CDR3 DNA follows: TGTGCCAGCAGTCTCCCGGGTAGCGGGAGACTCGAGACCCAGTACTTC. The encoded protein is CASSLPGSGRLETQYF.

V usage is TRBV25-1 and J usage is TRBJ1-3; D ambiguous. CDR1 MGHDK and CDR2 SYGVNS come from the germline V gene. The CDR3 sequence is 15 residues long. V was pared by 4 bases and J by 0 bases, with 10 bases between. The CDR3 bases are TGTGCCAGCAGTGGTACCGTGGGCTCTGGAAACACCATATATTTT. Protein product: CASSGTVGSGNTIYF.

The table lists this clone with a few counts. The chain has TRBV30 and TRBJ1-2, with a possible D match to TRBD1 (5 bases). The CDR3 is 13 residues long. Trimming stripped 0 bases from V and 8 bases from J, with 13 bases between. Germline assignment: CDR1 GTSNPN and CDR2 SVGIG (reference sequence). The CDR3 sequence: CAWSVGAADGYTF. Written as DNA, the CDR3 is TGTGCCTGGAGTGTAGGGGCGGCGGACGGCTACACCTTC.

The chain employs TRBV29-1 and TRBJ2-7; 11 bases fit TRBD2. This CDR3 comprises 16 residues. Germline CDR1 SQVTM, CDR2 ANQGSEA. Trimming cost V 4 bases and J 3 bases; bases outside gene matches: 11. CDR3: CSVGPGTSGGFYEQYF. DNA for the CDR3: TGCAGCGTTGGGCCCGGAACTAGCGGGGGATTCTACGAGCAGTACTTC.